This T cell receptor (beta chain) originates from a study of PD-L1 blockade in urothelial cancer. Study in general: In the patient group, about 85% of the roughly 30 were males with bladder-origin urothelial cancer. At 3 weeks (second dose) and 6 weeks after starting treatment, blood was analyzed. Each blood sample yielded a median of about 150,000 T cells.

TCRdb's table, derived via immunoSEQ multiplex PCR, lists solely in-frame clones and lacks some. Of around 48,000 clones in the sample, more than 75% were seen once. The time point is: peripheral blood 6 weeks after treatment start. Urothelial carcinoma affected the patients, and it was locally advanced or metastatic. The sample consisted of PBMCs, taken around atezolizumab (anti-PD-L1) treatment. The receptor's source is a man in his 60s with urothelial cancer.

The CDR3 sequence: CASGPTGQDRYGYTF. The CDR3 bases are TGCGCCAGCGGCCCGACCGGACAGGATCGGTATGGCTACACCTTC. V usage is TRBV5-1 and J usage is TRBJ1-2, with TRBD1 identical over 7 bases. The V segment lost 7 bases and the J segment 5 bases; nucleotides outside the gene matches: 14. There are 15 residues in the CDR3. Per the germline V gene, CDR1 is SGHRS and CDR2 is YFSETQ. The full variable domain, its missing parts supplied by reference TRBV5-1 and TRBJ1-2, is KAGVTQTPRYLIKTRGQQVTLSCSPISGHRSVSWYQQTPGQGLQFLFEYFSETQRNKGNFPGRFSGRQFSNSRSEMNVSTLELGDSALYLCASGPTGQDRYGYTFGSGTRLTVV.